A selection of T cell receptor beta chains follows, all from one sample in a study of T cells after yellow fever vaccination. TCRdb reprocessed the 5' RACE reads via MiXCR and lists one record per CDR3 protein. Altogether 300,000 or so distinct CDR3 sequences are present, about 6.6% being singletons, with the ten largest covering roughly a sixth. Sequenced here: PBMCs, sampled about 49 days after the first yellow fever vaccination. The source is a man aged 18 to 30 who received the YFV17D yellow fever vaccine. Each CDR3 is given with its conserved first and last residue. D genes are given only for firm matches. Clone size is not always given. Where it is, it says once, few, many or a class for expanded clones.

clone size	V gene	D gene	J gene	CDR3 DNA	CDR3 protein
few	TRBV4-1	TRBD2	TRBJ2-1	TGCGCCAGCAGCCAAGTGGCTAGCGGGGGGAATCACAATGAGCAGTTCTTC	CASSQVASGGNHNEQFF
few	TRBV14	NA	TRBJ2-6	TGTGCCAGCAGCCAAGAGTGGCGTAGGGCGGGGGCCAACGTCCTGACTTTC	CASSQEWRRAGANVLTF
few	TRBV13	TRBD2	TRBJ2-2	TGTGCCAGCAGCTCACGACTAGCTGGCACCGGGGAGCTGTTTTTT	CASSSRLAGTGELFF
few	TRBV7-8	NA	TRBJ2-1	TGTGCCAGCAGCCCACCCCGGGGAACAGCGCACAATGAGCAGTTCTTC	CASSPPRGTAHNEQFF
NA	TRBV5-6	TRBD2	TRBJ2-5	TGTGCCAGCAGAATAGCGGGGGGCCCCCCGACCCAGTACTTC	CASRIAGGPPTQYF
many	TRBV12-3/TRBV12-4	NA	TRBJ1-2	TGTGCCAGCACCTGGGGAGCTAACTATGGCTACACCTTC	CASTWGANYGYTF
many	TRBV18	NA	TRBJ2-5	TGTGCCAGCTCACCACTGGGAAGCGGAGAGACCCAGTACTTC	CASSPLGSGETQYF
NA	TRBV6-5	NA	TRBJ2-5	TGTGCCAGCAGTTACGGGGGTAGTCAAGAGACCCAGTACTTC	CASSYGGSQETQYF
few	TRBV7-8	TRBD2	TRBJ2-5	TGTGCCAGCAGCTCGGGACTAGCGGGGGGCCTCTGGTTGGAGACCCAGTACTTC	CASSSGLAGGLWLETQYF
NA	TRBV27	NA	TRBJ2-5	TGTGCCAGCAGTTTAGAACAGGAAGAGACCCAGTACTTC	CASSLEQEETQYF
NA	TRBV4-3	TRBD1	TRBJ1-6	TGCGCCAGCAGCCAAGACCGGGACAGTTTGACCCTCCACTTT	CASSQDRDSLTLHF
few	TRBV18	TRBD2	TRBJ2-5	TGTGCCAGCTCATTAGCGGGGGCCCGAAGCACGCAAGAGACCCAGTACTTC	CASSLAGARSTQETQYF
many	TRBV7-2	NA	TRBJ2-1	TGTGCCAGCAGTTTGACGCGGGAAAGCGGGTACAATGAGCAGTTCTTC	CASSLTRESGYNEQFF
many	TRBV25-1	NA	TRBJ1-1	TGTGCCAGCAGTTTCCGGGGGGTCGCTAGGACTGAAGCTTTCTTT	CASSFRGVARTEAFF
few	TRBV28	NA	TRBJ1-2	TGTGCCAGCAGTTCGGGCCTGGGGGTTCTATCTGGCTACACCTTC	CASSSGLGVLSGYTF
NA	TRBV6-5	NA	TRBJ2-7	TGTGCCAGCAGAGACTTCCAGTACGAGCAGTACTTC	CASRDFQYEQYF
NA	TRBV19	NA	TRBJ1-5	TGTGCCAGTAATCCCATCGACAGATATCAGCCCCAGCATTTT	CASNPIDRYQPQHF
many	TRBV6-2/TRBV6-3	TRBD1	TRBJ2-7	TGTGCCAGCAGCCGCCTGGGACAGGGGGCGTACGAGCAGTACTTC	CASSRLGQGAYEQYF
many	TRBV29-1	NA	TRBJ1-2	TGCAGCGTTGAAGAAGGCAGGGGCTATGGCTACACCTTC	CSVEEGRGYGYTF
many	TRBV5-1	TRBD1	TRBJ2-1	TGCGCCAGCAGCTTAAGGACAGGGGATTACAATGAGCAGTTCTTC	CASSLRTGDYNEQFF
few	TRBV20-1	TRBD1	TRBJ2-7	TGCAGTGCTAGAGATAGACAGGGGGCCATATTTTACGAGCAGTACTTC	CSARDRQGAIFYEQYF
few	TRBV7-2	TRBD2	TRBJ2-2	TGTGCCAGCAGCGCCGGGTCGCTTGCGGGGGACACCGGGGAGCTGTTTTTT	CASSAGSLAGDTGELFF
few	TRBV7-2	NA	TRBJ2-6	TGTGCCAGCAGCTTGGACGGGACTTGGGGTGGGGCCAACGTCCTGACTTTC	CASSLDGTWGGANVLTF
NA	TRBV7-9	NA	TRBJ2-1	TGTGCCAGCAGTTCCCGGGGCCCGGGGGCACAGTTCTTC	CASSSRGPGAQFF
NA	TRBV21-1	NA	TRBJ2-4	TGTGCCAGCCGAGGACAGGGGACGGGGGTAGCCAAAAACATTCAGTACTTC	CASRGQGTGVAKNIQYF
few	TRBV5-4	TRBD1	TRBJ1-4	TGTGCCAGCAGTCGAGGGGGACAACAGGGGGCAAGTGAAAAACTGTTTTTT	CASSRGGQQGASEKLFF
NA	TRBV28	NA	TRBJ1-2	TGTGCCAGCAGGGATACACTTAACTATGGCTACACCTTC	CASRDTLNYGYTF
NA	TRBV6-5	NA	TRBJ2-5	TGTGCCAGCAGTTTACGGGACCAAGAGACCCAGTACTTC	CASSLRDQETQYF
many	TRBV4-1	NA	TRBJ2-2	TGCGCCAGCAGCCAAGCAGGTCAGCCGAACACCGGGGAGCTGTTTTTT	CASSQAGQPNTGELFF
few	TRBV30	NA	TRBJ1-5	TGTGCCTGGAGCCCTTTGAATCCCGGTCAGCCCCAGCATTTT	CAWSPLNPGQPQHF
few	TRBV11-2	NA	TRBJ1-1	TGTGCCACACAGGGACAACTGAACACTGAAGCTTTCTTT	CATQGQLNTEAFF
few	TRBV3-1	NA	TRBJ2-3	TGTGCCAGCAGCCAAGATAAGGTAGCTACGCAGTATTTT	CASSQDKVATQYF
few	TRBV14	NA	TRBJ2-3	TGTGCCAGCAGCCTACTAGACAGAGCCACAGATACGCAGTATTTT	CASSLLDRATDTQYF
NA	TRBV6-4	TRBD1	TRBJ1-1	TGTGCCAGCAGTGATGAGGAGGGGGCGACTGAAGCTTTCTTT	CASSDEEGATEAFF
few	TRBV27	NA	TRBJ1-2	TGTGCCAGCAGTTCCTGGGGTGGCTACACCTTC	CASSSWGGYTF
few	TRBV7-9	NA	TRBJ1-1	TGTGCCAGCAGCTTAGCTAGTCCAGGTGAAGCTTTCTTT	CASSLASPGEAFF
few	TRBV12-3/TRBV12-4	NA	TRBJ1-1	TGTGCCAGCAGGACGGGGTCCTTTGAAGCTTTCTTT	CASRTGSFEAFF
NA	TRBV6-5	TRBD1	TRBJ2-1	TGTGCCAGCAGTTCTAGACAGGGCCCCTACAATGAGCAGTTCTTC	CASSSRQGPYNEQFF
few	TRBV29-1	NA	TRBJ1-4	TGCAGCGTTGTCCCCAGGGGACTCGGTGAAAAACTGTTTTTT	CSVVPRGLGEKLFF
NA	TRBV12-3/TRBV12-4	NA	TRBJ2-7	TGTGCCAGCAGTGTGGACAGAGGGCTCTACTACGAGCAGTACTTC	CASSVDRGLYYEQYF
NA	TRBV5-5	NA	TRBJ2-7	TGTGCCAGCACCGCGGGGGCAGGGGGCCACGAGCAGTACTTC	CASTAGAGGHEQYF
many	TRBV18	TRBD2	TRBJ2-3	TGTGCCAGCTCGTACGGACTAGCGGGCACAGATACGCAGTATTTT	CASSYGLAGTDTQYF
many	TRBV20-1	TRBD1	TRBJ2-7	TGCAGTGCTTGGACAGGGAGCTCCTACGAGCAGTACTTC	CSAWTGSSYEQYF
many	TRBV15	NA	TRBJ2-3	TGTGCCACTTCTGGGGCCGGCGGTACGCAGTATTTT	CATSGAGGTQYF
NA	TRBV29-1	NA	TRBJ1-2	TGCAGCGTTGAATTGTGGGGAGTCTTGGCGAACTATGGCTACACCTTC	CSVELWGVLANYGYTF
many	TRBV7-2	NA	TRBJ1-5	TGTGCCAGCAGCCTCACACCTGTGGAGCCCCAGCATTTT	CASSLTPVEPQHF
NA	TRBV11-2	TRBD1	TRBJ2-5	TGTGCCAGCAGCTCTGCCGCCCAGGGGGCGCGGGAGACCCAGTACTTC	CASSSAAQGARETQYF
NA	TRBV29-1	TRBD1	TRBJ2-3	TGCAGCGTTGGCGGGACAGGATCTCTCACAGATACGCAGTATTTT	CSVGGTGSLTDTQYF
few	TRBV18	NA	TRBJ2-3	TGTGCCAGCTCACCACCGACAGACCCAGATACGCAGTATTTT	CASSPPTDPDTQYF
many	TRBV12-3/TRBV12-4	NA	TRBJ2-5	TGTGCCAGCAGCCCCTTGGAGTTCGGGGGCGGTGGGACCCAGTACTTC	CASSPLEFGGGGTQYF
few	TRBV5-6	TRBD1	TRBJ1-2	TGTGCCAGCAGCACCGCCGGACAGGGCTACTATGGCTACACCTTC	CASSTAGQGYYGYTF
NA	TRBV6-5	NA	TRBJ1-4	TGTGCCAGCAGTTACTCACCAACAACTAATGAAAAACTGTTTTTT	CASSYSPTTNEKLFF
few	TRBV7-2	NA	TRBJ2-6	TGTGCCAGCAGCTCCTTTTTAATCGGGGCTGGGGCCAACGTCCTGACTTTC	CASSSFLIGAGANVLTF
NA	TRBV18	NA	TRBJ1-1	TGTGCCAGCTCACCAGCCCCCGTGGGCAACACTGAAGCTTTCTTT	CASSPAPVGNTEAFF
few	TRBV11-2	TRBD2	TRBJ2-3	TGTGCCAGCAGCTCTGGGACTAGCGGGCGGTATTATACGCAGTATTTT	CASSSGTSGRYYTQYF